This section outlines one T cell receptor beta chain sequence together with its context. This specimen belongs to a study of OX40 agonist ivuxolimab in advanced cancers. Germline-derived CDR1 and CDR2 are MNHEY and SMNVEV (reference sequence). The CDR3 consists of 16 residues. Germline trimming cut 3 bases from V and 0 bases from J; bases unmatched to any gene: 4. The data were produced by immunoSEQ multiplex PCR, yet TCRdb's version contains in-frame clones alone and is incomplete. Of more than 75,000 clones in the sample, about 84% were seen once. The sample consisted of CD4+ or CD8+ T cells sorted from blood, taken in a trial of the OX40 agonist ivuxolimab. The sequence came from an adult with an advanced solid tumor such as melanoma, head and neck, liver or kidney cancer. The J gene is TRBJ2-2, the V gene TRBV27, with TRBD1 identical over 7 bases. The CDR3, as DNA: TGTGCCAGCAGTTTCGGGACAGTCGCGAACACCGGGGAGCTGTTTTTT. This translates into CASSFGTVANTGELFF.